Shown below are 17 T cell receptor beta chains from a single sample sequenced in a study of identical twins. Each CDR3 protein gets one entry after TCRdb re-called the 5' RACE reads with MiXCR. The sample lists about 890,000 distinct CDR3 sequences, about 12% occurring once. These data also formed part of another study, on yellow fever vaccine responses in identical twins.

Sequenced: PBMCs. The receptor set was obtained from a woman under 30 in good health.

A few counts support this clonotype. V is TRBV5-5 and J is TRBJ2-1; 13 nucleotides match TRBD2. V gave up 4 bases and J gave up 11 bases; unmatched junction bases: 15. The CDR3 has 17 amino acids. From germline, CDR1 is SGHKS and CDR2 YYEKEE (reference sequence). DNA for the CDR3: TGTGCCAGCAGCGGTACGGGGGGAGGACTAGCGGGGGACCAGCAGTTCTTC. Amino acids: CASSGTGGGLAGDQQFF.

This clonotype has just a few counts. CDR3 protein: CSARLMTSTDTQYF. Here the CDR3 DNA reads TGCAGTGCTAGATTAATGACTAGCACAGATACGCAGTATTTT. V is TRBV20-1 and J is TRBJ2-3; D remains unclear. This CDR3 is 14 amino acids long. Trimming took off 2 bases at V and 0 bases at J, with 9 bases between the two ends. Germline assignment: CDR1 DFQATT and CDR2 SNEGSKA (reference sequence).

The chain combines TRBV6-1 with TRBJ2-1; no clear D. The CDR3 length is 15 residues. Trimming removed 6 bases at V and 0 bases at J, with 12 bases between. Germline V gene sequence: CDR1 MNHNS, CDR2 SASEGT. As DNA, the CDR3 is TGTGCCAGCAGAGCCGACGGCTACTCCTACAATGAGCAGTTCTTC. The encoded protein is CASRADGYSYNEQFF.

This clonotype appeared a few times. The genes are TRBV5-1 and TRBJ2-2, with no clear D. Trimming removed 0 bases at V and 5 bases at J, with 14 bases between. Germline V lookup: CDR1 SGHRS, CDR2 YFSETQ. This CDR3 has 16 amino acids. CDR3 in amino acids: CASSLGWGKQTGELFF. The DNA for the CDR3 is TGCGCCAGCAGCTTGGGCTGGGGAAAGCAGACCGGGGAGCTGTTTTTT.

This clonotype has just a few counts. The chain combines TRBV27 with TRBJ1-5; maybe TRBD1 (5 bases). The CDR3 has 15 residues. Between the trimmed V and J ends, which lost 3 bases and 1 base, there was a span of 10 bases. Germline-derived CDR1 and CDR2 are MNHEY and SMNVEV (reference sequence). CDR3 residues: CASSLGWGSNQPQHF. The CDR3 DNA reads TGTGCCAGCAGTTTGGGGTGGGGGAGCAATCAGCCCCAGCATTTT.

This clonotype appeared many times. The CDR3 reads CSAGTSPKNIQYF. In DNA, the CDR3 is TGCAGTGCTGGGACTAGCCCCAAAAACATTCAGTACTTC. The chain uses TRBV20-1 and TRBJ2-4; TRBD2 aligns across 9 bases. Germline CDR1 and CDR2: DFQATT and SNEGSKA (reference sequence). The CDR3 loop spans 13 amino acids. V gave up 5 bases and J gave up 2 bases; unmatched junction bases: 1.

The chain has TRBV27 and TRBJ2-1, with D possibly being TRBD1 (6 bases). V gave up 6 bases and J gave up 3 bases, with 15 bases separating them. The CDR3 runs 15 residues. The germline V gene encodes CDR1 MNHEY and CDR2 SMNVEV (reference sequence). DNA for the CDR3: TGTGCCAGCAGCGCCGGGACATCCGACTACAATGAGCAGTTCTTC. Encoded protein: CASSAGTSDYNEQFF.

The CDR3 reads CASSFWGREQYV. The CDR3 DNA sequence: TGTGCCAGCAGTTTCTGGGGGCGAGAGCAGTACGTC. The chain is built from TRBV12-3 or TRBV12-4 and TRBJ2-7; TRBD1 might be the D (6 bases). V was clipped by 3 bases and J by 7 bases, with 10 bases between them. This CDR3 region has 12 residues.

This clonotype was observed a few times. The chain carries TRBV3-1 and TRBJ2-2; 9 bases map to TRBD2. The CDR3 has 15 residues. The ends lost 0 bases at V and 7 bases at J; junction bases unmatched: 3. CDR1 LGHDT and CDR2 YNNKEL come from the germline V gene (reference sequence). The CDR3 protein is CASSQEGTSYGELFF. The CDR3 DNA sequence: TGTGCCAGCAGCCAAGAAGGGACTAGCTACGGGGAGCTGTTTTTT. Together with reference TRBV3-1 and TRBJ2-2, the CDR3 gives the full variable domain: DTAVSQTPKYLVTQMGNDKSIKCEQNLGHDTMYWYKQDSKKFLKIMFSYNNKELIINETVPNRFSPKSPDKAHLNLHINSLELGDSAVYFCASSQEGTSYGELFFGEGSRLTVL.

The chain is built from TRBV10-1 and TRBJ2-7; D unclear. The CDR3 consists of 12 residues. Germline CDR1 reads WNHNN; CDR2 reads SYGVQD (reference sequence). Trimming pared 8 bases from V and 0 bases from J, leaving 8 bases between. CDR3 residues: CASGPDSYEQYF. DNA of the CDR3: TGCGCCAGCGGTCCAGACTCCTACGAGCAGTACTTC.

This clonotype showed up just a few times. This chain links TRBV12-3 or TRBV12-4 with TRBJ2-2, with TRBD2 identical over 7 bases. There are 16 residues in the CDR3. Unmatched junction bases numbered 12, after V lost 6 bases and J lost 5 bases. The CDR3 nucleotides read TGTGCCAGCAGAGCCAATGGACTAGTAGCGACCGGGGAGCTGTTTTTT. It codes for CASRANGLVATGELFF.

In this sample, this clonotype turned up a few times. In DNA form, the CDR3 reads TGCGCCAGCAGCGCGACTTTGAGCTCCTACAATGAGCAGTTCTTC. Residues: CASSATLSSYNEQFF. The chain is built from TRBV5-1 and TRBJ2-1; D uncertain. The CDR3 extends over 15 amino acids. CDR1 is SGHRS, CDR2 YFSETQ, per germline. Between the trimmed V and J ends, which lost 4 bases and 0 bases, there was a span of 11 bases. Based on the CDR3 plus reference TRBV5-1 and TRBJ2-1, the full variable domain is KAGVTQTPRYLIKTRGQQVTLSCSPISGHRSVSWYQQTPGQGLQFLFEYFSETQRNKGNFPGRFSGRQFSNSRSEMNVSTLELGDSALYLCASSATLSSYNEQFFGPGTRLTVL.

V and J are TRBV3-1 and TRBJ2-7; the match to TRBD1 covers 11 bases. Germline lookup yields CDR1 LGHDT and CDR2 YNNKEL (reference sequence). The CDR3 has 16 amino acids. J was trimmed by 4 bases and V by 1 base; bases with no gene match: 6. The CDR3 region has the DNA TGTGCCAGCAGCCAAGTCGTCCGGGACAGGGGGTACGAGCAGTACTTC. It specifies CASSQVVRDRGYEQYF.

The sample holds many counts of this clonotype. V gene TRBV5-6 combines with J gene TRBJ1-5; 9 nucleotides line up with TRBD1. The CDR3 runs to 15 residues. Trimming took 4 bases from V and 7 from J; bases not matched to a gene: 9. Germline V gives CDR1 SGHDT, CDR2 YYEEEE. CDR3 DNA sequence: TGTGCCAGCAGCCCAGGGACAGGGAGAAGGCAGCCCCAGCATTTT. Amino acids: CASSPGTGRRQPQHF.

This clonotype was observed at least ten times. V usage is TRBV29-1 and J usage is TRBJ2-2; 7 nucleotides align to TRBD2. Germline V CDR1 and CDR2: SQVTM, ANQGSEA. The CDR3 contains 12 residues. The V gene end was trimmed by 4 bases and the J gene end by 8 bases; junction bases not matched to a gene: 4. This CDR3 is CSVVLAKGELFF. CDR3 coding DNA: TGCAGCGTTGTACTAGCGAAAGGGGAGCTGTTTTTT.

This clonotype was seen repeatedly, ten times or more. V usage is TRBV12-3 or TRBV12-4 and J usage is TRBJ1-1; TRBD1 is a possible D gene (6 bases). The ends were cut back, 2 bases at V and 0 bases at J, with 7 bases in the middle. This CDR3 is 14 amino acids long. CDR3 DNA sequence: TGTGCCAGCAGTTTAACAGGGATGAACACTGAAGCTTTCTTT. Encoded protein: CASSLTGMNTEAFF.

To note about this clonotype: At one boundary the junction diverges from the germline segment, which might be a read error. V and J are TRBV4-1 and TRBJ2-7, with D possibly being TRBD1 (6 bases). The CDR3 length is 16 residues. The germline V gene has CDR1 MGHRA and CDR2 YSYEKL. The CDR3 protein is CASSPKAGTFDYKQYF. CDR3 nucleotide sequence: TGCGCCAGCAGCCCCAAAGCCGGGACATTTGACTACAAGCAGTACTTC.